This T cell receptor (beta chain) is drawn from a study of T cell responses to AZD1222 COVID-19 vaccine. Broader study findings: Rises in breadth and depth of Spike-specific TCRs came after two AZD1222 doses.

Note on this clone: Its antigen remains unidentified.

V lost 5 bases and J lost 6, with 15 bases in between. This CDR3 contains 14 residues. CDR1 and CDR2 (germline): SGHVS, FQNEAQ. Clones were read by immunoSEQ multiplex PCR, and TCRdb kept only the in-frame ones, dropping some. The sample gives under 150,000 clones, just over 90% of which show up once; approximately 2% is in the top ten. The TCR was taken from an adult in good health. The genes are TRBV7-8 and TRBJ2-3, with D perhaps matching TRBD1 (5 bases). Sequences were derived from peripheral blood, sampled on day 0 of AZD1222 vaccination. The CDR3 coding sequence is TGTGCCAGCAGCCCCTTGGGCCAGGGCGATACGCAGTATTTT. This sequence encodes CASSPLGQGDTQYF.